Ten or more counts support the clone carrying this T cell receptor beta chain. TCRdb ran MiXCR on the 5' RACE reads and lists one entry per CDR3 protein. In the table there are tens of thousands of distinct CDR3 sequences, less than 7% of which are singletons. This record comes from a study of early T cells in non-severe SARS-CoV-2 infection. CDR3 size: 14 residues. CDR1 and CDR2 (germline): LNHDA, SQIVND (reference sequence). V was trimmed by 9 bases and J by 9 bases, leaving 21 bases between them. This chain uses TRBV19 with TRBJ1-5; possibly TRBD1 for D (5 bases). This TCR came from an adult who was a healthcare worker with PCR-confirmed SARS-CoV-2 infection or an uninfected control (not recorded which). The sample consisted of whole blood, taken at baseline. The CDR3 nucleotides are TGTGCCAGCTCTCGGGAAAGGGGTCCGGCGCCCCAGCATTTT. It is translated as CASSRERGPAPQHF.